This T cell receptor (beta chain) was profiled in a study of T cell responses to AZD1222 COVID-19 vaccine. Notes on the study in general: Seropositivity was recorded at baseline in only 5 or 6 AZD1222 recipients.

Produced via immunoSEQ multiplex PCR; TCRdb's table is partial and in-frame only. The table shows more than 80,000 clones, with around 90% occurring only once. With respect to this clone: Its antigen is not known.

This CDR3 has 17 residues. Germline CDR1 ENHRY, CDR2 SYGVKD. V was trimmed by 2 bases and J by 0 bases, leaving 14 bases between them. The material was peripheral blood, obtained 28 days after the second AZD1222 dose. This chain connects TRBV10-3 to TRBJ1-5; D gene unclear. The sequence was collected from an adult who received the AZD1222 COVID-19 vaccine. The CDR3 DNA follows: TGTGCCATCAGTGAGCCCCGGAAGAGTAATAGCAATCAGCCCCAGCATTTT. Translated: CAISEPRKSNSNQPQHF.